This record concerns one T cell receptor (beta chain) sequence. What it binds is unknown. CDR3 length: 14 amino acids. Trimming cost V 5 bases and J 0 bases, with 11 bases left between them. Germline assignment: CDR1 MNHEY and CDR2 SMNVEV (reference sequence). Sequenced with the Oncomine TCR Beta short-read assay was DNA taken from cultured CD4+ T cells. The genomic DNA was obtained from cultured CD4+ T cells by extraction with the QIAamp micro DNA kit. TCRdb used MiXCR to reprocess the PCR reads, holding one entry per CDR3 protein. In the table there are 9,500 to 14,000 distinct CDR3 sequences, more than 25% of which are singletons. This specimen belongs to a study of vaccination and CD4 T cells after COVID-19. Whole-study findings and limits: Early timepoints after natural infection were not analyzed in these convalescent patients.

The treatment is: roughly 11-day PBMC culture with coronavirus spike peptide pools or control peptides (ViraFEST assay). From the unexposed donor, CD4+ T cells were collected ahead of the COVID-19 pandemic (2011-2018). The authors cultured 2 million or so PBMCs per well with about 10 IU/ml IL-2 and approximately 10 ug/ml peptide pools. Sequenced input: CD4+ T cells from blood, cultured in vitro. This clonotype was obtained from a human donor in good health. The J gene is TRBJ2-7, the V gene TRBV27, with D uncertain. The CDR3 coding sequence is TGTGCCAGCAGTCCCCTACAGAGCTCCTACGAGCAGTACTTC. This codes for CASSPLQSSYEQYF.